Below, 27 T cell receptor beta chains from the same sample are listed, as sequenced in a study of shared clonotypes between healthy human individuals. Repertoires were generated with immunoSEQ multiplex PCR, while TCRdb's copy carries only in-frame clones and drops some. The data contain about 340,000 clones, less than 75% of them seen just once; the ten biggest clones take up 8.5% to 12%. The sample comprised memory CD4+ T cells sorted from blood. Subset here: CD45RA-negative fraction. The receptors shown here come from a young man in good health.

The chain recombines TRBV5-4 with TRBJ2-1, with 11 bases that match TRBD2. Germline V lookup: CDR1 SGHNT, CDR2 YYREEE (reference sequence). Trimming cost V 4 bases and J 8 bases; bases outside gene matches: 2. The CDR3 length is 13 residues. The CDR3 region has the DNA TGTGCCAGCAGCGAGGGACTAGCGGATGAGCAGTTCTTC. It codes for CASSEGLADEQFF. Combining the CDR3 with reference TRBV5-4 and TRBJ2-1 gives the whole variable domain ETGVTQSPTHLIKTRGQQVTLRCSSQSGHNTVSWYQQALGQGPQFIFQYYREEENGRGNFPPRFSGLQFPNYSSELNVNALELDDSALYLCASSEGLADEQFFGPGTRLTVL.

This clone was detected a few times. The chain combines TRBV5-8 with TRBJ1-1; D perhaps matches TRBD1 (5 bases). Germline V gene data show CDR1 as SGHTS and CDR2 as YDEGEE. V dropped 1 base and J dropped 6 bases, with 16 bases sitting between them. The CDR3 extends over 15 amino acids. CDR3 sequence reads: CASSLLVGESAEAFF. The CDR3 DNA follows: TGTGCCAGCAGCTTGTTAGTAGGGGAATCGGCTGAAGCTTTCTTT.

CDR3 DNA sequence: TGTGCCAGCTCTGAGAGCGGGAGCAGCTCCTACAATGAGCAGTTCTTC. Translation: CASSESGSSSYNEQFF. The chain carries TRBV28 and TRBJ2-1; 8 bases align to TRBD2. The CDR3 is 16 residues long. The trim removed 8 bases at V and 0 bases at J, leaving 9 bases unmatched. Looked up from germline, CDR1 is MDHEN and CDR2 is SYDVKM.

The V gene is TRBV7-9, the J gene TRBJ2-1, with unresolved D. This CDR3 spans 13 amino acids. From germline, CDR1 is SEHNR and CDR2 FQNEAQ (reference sequence). Deletions cut 6 bases from V and 3 bases from J, with 9 bases between. CDR3 DNA: TGTGCCAGCAGGGCCCCGAACTACAATGAGCAGTTCTTC. Protein product: CASRAPNYNEQFF.

The CDR3 spells CASSPGTNTEAFF. DNA of the CDR3: TGTGCCAGCAGTCCCGGGACGAACACTGAAGCTTTCTTT. The chain employs TRBV28 and TRBJ1-1; tentative D call: TRBD1 (5 bases). V was trimmed by 5 bases and J by 1 base, leaving 8 bases between them. There are 13 residues in the CDR3. Germline V gene lookup returns CDR1 MDHEN and CDR2 SYDVKM.

The V call is TRBV28, the J call TRBJ2-6, with D perhaps given as TRBD1 or TRBD2 (5 bases each). Germline V gene sequence: CDR1 MDHEN, CDR2 SYDVKM. The V and J ends lost 10 bases and 0 bases respectively, with 16 bases between them. The CDR3 length is 16 residues. The CDR3 loop reads CATGTGDSSGANVLTF. The DNA of the CDR3 is TGTGCCACAGGGACGGGCGATAGCTCTGGGGCCAACGTCCTGACTTTC.

The chain recombines TRBV5-1 with TRBJ2-7; TRBD2 matches 9 bases. The V gene's germline CDR1 is SGHRS and CDR2 YFSETQ. The CDR3 sequence is 14 residues long. V lost 6 bases, J lost 4 bases, and 8 bases stayed unmatched. In nucleotides, the CDR3 is TGCGCCAGCACCTCTAGCGGGACACTTTACGAGCAGTACTTC. This gives the protein CASTSSGTLYEQYF.

The chain uses TRBV2 and TRBJ1-5; a weak D match, TRBD1 (5 bases). Germline loops: CDR1 SNHLY, CDR2 FYNNEI. This CDR3 is 12 amino acids long. The V end lost 4 bases, the J end lost 4 bases, and 5 bases lay between the germline ends. CDR3 residues: CASSGTNQPQHF. CDR3 DNA sequence: TGTGCCAGCAGTGGGACAAATCAGCCCCAGCATTTT.

This chain uses TRBV28 with TRBJ2-5, with 10 nucleotides matching TRBD2. J was trimmed by 1 base and V by 6 bases; bases with no gene match: 2. This CDR3 is built from 14 residues. Germline loops: CDR1 MDHEN, CDR2 SYDVKM. The CDR3 region is CASSRTSGQETQYF. The CDR3 bases are TGTGCCAGCAGCCGGACTAGCGGCCAAGAGACCCAGTACTTC.

CDR3 sequence reads: CASSGRGGYGYTF. The CDR3 DNA follows: TGTGCCAGCAGCGGCAGGGGAGGGTATGGCTACACCTTC. V usage is TRBV5-6 and J usage is TRBJ1-2, with D perhaps TRBD1 (6 bases). The CDR3 has 13 amino acids. Trimming shortened V by 4 bases and J by 5 bases, and 12 bases separated the two germline ends. Germline V gene data show CDR1 as SGHDT and CDR2 as YYEEEE.

The rearrangement joins TRBV18 to TRBJ1-2; maybe TRBD1 (6 bases). The germline V and J ends were trimmed by 4 bases and 1 base, with 16 bases remaining between them. The germline gives CDR1 KGHSH, CDR2 LQKENI. The CDR3 has 16 amino acids. The CDR3 protein is CASSQTTSGDNYGYTF. CDR3 nucleotide sequence: TGTGCCAGCTCACAAACCACTTCAGGGGATAACTATGGCTACACCTTC.

This rearrangement joins TRBV25-1 to TRBJ1-4; D perhaps matches TRBD1 (5 bases). V lost 4 bases to trimming and J lost 7 bases, with 19 bases between them. In germline, CDR1 is MGHDK, CDR2 SYGVNS. The CDR3 sequence is 16 residues long. The CDR3 loop reads CASSALGLTASEKLFF. The CDR3 bases are TGTGCCAGCAGTGCCCTCGGGTTGACAGCGTCTGAAAAACTGTTTTTT.

In this sample, this clone turned up once. The chain uses TRBV2 and TRBJ2-5; 7 bases are shared with TRBD1. V lost 7 bases to trimming and J lost 5 bases; unmatched junction nucleotides: 13. The CDR3 has 15 amino acids. Germline V CDR1 and CDR2: SNHLY, FYNNEI. The CDR3 reads CASNPDRVGFETQYF. Written as DNA, the CDR3 is TGTGCCAGCAACCCTGACAGGGTTGGGTTTGAGACCCAGTACTTC.

The chain is built from TRBV5-4 and TRBJ1-4; 7 bases are a match to TRBD1. The CDR3 consists of 14 residues. Looked up from germline, CDR1 is SGHNT and CDR2 is YYREEE (reference sequence). The V gene end was trimmed by 4 bases and the J gene end by 5 bases; junction bases not matched to a gene: 5. The CDR3 DNA follows: TGTGCCAGCAGCAAGGGACAGAAAAATGAAAAACTGTTTTTT. This gives the protein CASSKGQKNEKLFF.

The CDR3 bases are TGTGCCAGCAGCTTGAAGCTTTCGGGGTTCGGCTACACCTTC. It translates to CASSLKLSGFGYTF. The V gene is TRBV5-4, the J gene TRBJ1-2; D call uncertain. Between the trimmed V and J ends, which lost 1 base and 8 bases, there was a span of 15 bases. CDR3 length: 14 residues. Germline V gene sequence: CDR1 SGHNT, CDR2 YYREEE (reference sequence).

The J gene is TRBJ2-3, the V gene TRBV25-1; D is undetermined. This CDR3 contains 12 residues. Trimming stripped 1 base from V and 7 bases from J, with 6 bases between. Germline CDR1 reads MGHDK; CDR2 reads SYGVNS. CDR3 sequence: CASSEWANTQYF. CDR3 DNA: TGTGCCAGCAGTGAATGGGCCAATACGCAGTATTTT.

The rearrangement uses TRBV5-4 and TRBJ2-3; a possible D gene is TRBD2 (6 bases). The V end was cut by 4 bases, the J end by 2 bases, with 17 bases between. Germline CDR1 is SGHNT and CDR2 is YYREEE (reference sequence). The CDR3 covers 16 residues. The CDR3 protein is CASSPRLDHNTDTQYF. For the CDR3, the DNA is TGTGCCAGCAGCCCCCGACTAGACCACAACACAGATACGCAGTATTTT. The full variable domain, its missing parts supplied by reference TRBV5-4 and TRBJ2-3, is ETGVTQSPTHLIKTRGQQVTLRCSSQSGHNTVSWYQQALGQGPQFIFQYYREEENGRGNFPPRFSGLQFPNYSSELNVNALELDDSALYLCASSPRLDHNTDTQYFGPGTRLTVL.

This chain links TRBV7-3 with TRBJ2-1, with 8 positions matching TRBD1. The CDR3 contains 13 residues. Germline V gene lookup returns CDR1 SGHTA and CDR2 FQGTGA. Germline trimming cut 5 bases from V and 7 bases from J; bases unmatched to any gene: 4. The CDR3 spells CASSRDRTNEQFF. As DNA, the CDR3 is TGTGCCAGCAGCCGGGACAGGACAAATGAGCAGTTCTTC.

On this clone itself: A junction boundary mismatches the germline segment, possibly from a read error. The rearrangement links TRBV7-2 to TRBJ2-7, with 9 bases matching TRBD1. The germline CDR1 and CDR2 sequences are SGHTA and FQGNSA. The CDR3 extends over 15 amino acids. CDR3 nucleotide sequence: TGTGCCAGCAGCTTAGGGGGGACAGGGTCCTCCGAGCAGTACTTC. Protein: CASSLGGTGSSEQYF.

This chain links TRBV10-3 with TRBJ2-7; D is perhaps TRBD1 (6 bases). The CDR3 loop spans 13 amino acids. Per germline, CDR1 ENHRY and CDR2 SYGVKD. Trimming removed 8 bases at V and 6 bases at J, with 17 bases between. CDR3 protein: CAIGGQGTAEQYF. The CDR3 nucleotides read TGTGCCATCGGGGGCCAGGGCACGGCCGAGCAGTACTTC.

The V and J genes are TRBV11-3 and TRBJ2-7; 9 nucleotides line up with TRBD1. The germline gives CDR1 SGHNT, CDR2 YENEEA. The J segment lost 6 bases and the V segment lost 5 bases, leaving 8 bases of the junction unmatched. The CDR3 runs 14 residues. The CDR3 DNA reads as TGTGCCAGCAGCCTGGGACAGGGAAGGAGCGAGCAGTACTTC. It yields the protein CASSLGQGRSEQYF.

The rearrangement links TRBV29-1 to TRBJ2-7; the D gene could be TRBD1 or TRBD2 (5 bases each). The V gene's germline CDR1 is SQVTM and CDR2 ANQGSEA. The CDR3 is made up of 12 amino acids. V lost 4 bases and J lost 3, with 10 bases in between. The CDR3 is CSVGEGYYEQYF. The CDR3 nucleotides are TGCAGCGTTGGAGAGGGGTACTACGAGCAGTACTTC.

The J gene is TRBJ2-2, the V gene TRBV7-9, with D possibly being TRBD2 (6 bases). The CDR3 consists of 14 residues. CDR1 and CDR2 (germline): SEHNR, FQNEAQ (reference sequence). V was trimmed by 3 bases and J by 7 bases, leaving 12 bases between them. The chain's CDR3 is CASSFQGGNGELFF. CDR3 DNA: TGTGCCAGCAGCTTTCAGGGCGGGAACGGGGAGCTGTTTTTT.

As regards this clone: At one boundary the junction diverges from the germline segment, which might be a read error. The chain uses TRBV6-6 and TRBJ1-1; 7 bases fit TRBD1. The CDR3 has 13 residues. Germline lookup yields CDR1 MNHNY and CDR2 SVGAGI (reference sequence). CDR3 DNA: TGTGCCAGCAGCTTTTCCACAGGGGCTGAGGCTTTCTTT. Translated: CASSFSTGAEAFF.

The rearrangement uses TRBV7-2 and TRBJ1-3; D might be TRBD1 (6 bases). The V and J ends lost 5 bases and 4 bases respectively, with 15 bases between them. Germline CDR1 SGHTA, CDR2 FQGNSA. The CDR3 length is 15 residues. The CDR3 loop is CASSIPGTSGNTIYF. The CDR3 bases are TGTGCCAGCAGCATACCCGGGACATCCGGAAACACCATATATTTT.

This clone has only a few counts. The CDR3 protein is CASSPLGGYNEQFF. The CDR3 DNA is TGTGCCAGCTCACCACTGGGGGGGTACAATGAGCAGTTCTTC. The V and J genes are TRBV18 and TRBJ2-1; 7 bases fit TRBD2. The ends lost 1 base at V and 4 bases at J; junction bases unmatched: 1. The CDR3 covers 14 residues. Germline lookup yields CDR1 KGHSH and CDR2 LQKENI. Drawing the rest from reference TRBV18 and TRBJ2-1, the complete variable domain is NAGVMQNPRHLVRRRGQEARLRCSPMKGHSHVYWYRQLPEEGLKFMVYLQKENIIDESGMPKERFSAEFPKEGPSILRIQQVVRGDSAAYFCASSPLGGYNEQFFGPGTRLTVL.

V gene TRBV6-5 combines with J gene TRBJ1-1; TRBD1 agrees at 8 bases. J lost 11 bases, V lost 2 bases, and 10 bases had no gene match. CDR1 and CDR2 from the germline V gene are MNHEY and SVGAGI. This CDR3 region has 14 residues. The CDR3 nucleotides read TGTGCCAGCAGTTACGACAGGGGAGAGTCTATGGCTTTCTTT. Translation: CASSYDRGESMAFF.